The 27 T cell receptor beta chains below come from one sample, sequenced in a study of identical twins. MiXCR, applied by TCRdb to the 5' RACE reads, yields one record per CDR3 protein. The data contain roughly 1.6 million distinct CDR3 sequences, roughly 35% of them singletons. The sequenced sample consisted of cord blood. The source of these receptors is a newborn girl in good health.

This chain uses TRBV28 with TRBJ2-6, with TRBD1 matching over 8 bases. The V and J ends lost 4 bases and 0 bases, in that order; junction bases with no gene match: 8. Per the germline V gene, CDR1 is MDHEN and CDR2 is SYDVKM. The CDR3 covers 18 residues. The CDR3: CASSSRTGYLSGANVLTF. In DNA form, the CDR3 reads TGTGCCAGCAGTTCAAGGACAGGGTACCTCTCTGGGGCCAACGTCCTGACTTTC.

This clonotype was seen a few times. The chain joins TRBV4-1 to TRBJ2-7; no firm D call. CDR3 length equals 14 residues. Trimming left V 1 base short and J 2 bases short, with 9 bases between. CDR1 is MGHRA and CDR2 is YSYEKL in the germline V gene. The CDR3 sequence: CASSQVASTYEQYF. The DNA of the CDR3 is TGCGCCAGCAGCCAAGTGGCATCAACCTACGAGCAGTACTTC.

The chain carries TRBV9 and TRBJ2-3; a weak D match, TRBD1 (6 bases). Trimming removed 2 bases at V and 1 base at J, with 14 bases between. Germline lookup yields CDR1 SGDLS and CDR2 YYNGEE. This CDR3 has 16 amino acids. The CDR3 is CASSVETGQGTDTQYF. CDR3 in DNA: TGTGCCAGCAGCGTCGAGACAGGCCAAGGCACAGATACGCAGTATTTT.

This clonotype was counted a few times. V usage is TRBV6-5 and J usage is TRBJ2-3; 9 bases map to TRBD2. The CDR3 runs to 20 residues. Germline CDR1 is MNHEY and CDR2 is SVGAGI. V dropped 4 bases and J dropped 0; count of bases not matched to a gene: 17. The DNA of the CDR3 is TGTGCCAGCAGTTCGCTCCGTAAAAAAACTAGCGGGCGGAGCACAGATACGCAGTATTTT. This gives the protein CASSSLRKKTSGRSTDTQYF.

The V and J genes are TRBV7-2 and TRBJ2-7; 11 bases fit TRBD2. CDR1 and CDR2 (germline): SGHTA, FQGNSA. This CDR3 contains 15 residues. With V trimmed by 3 bases and J by 6 bases, 7 bases remained unmatched. DNA for the CDR3: TGTGCCAGCAGCTTTTCTAGCGGGAGGTTCGGCGAGCAGTACTTC. Translating gives CASSFSSGRFGEQYF.

The chain carries TRBV20-1 and TRBJ2-1; possibly TRBD2 for D (5 bases). Trimming removed 6 bases from V and 4 bases from J, with 16 bases in between. The CDR3 totals 14 residues. Germline V gene data show CDR1 as DFQATT and CDR2 as SNEGSKA (reference sequence). CDR3 nucleotides: TGCAGTGCCGAAGCGGTGATCAAGTACAATGAGCAGTTCTTC. It translates to CSAEAVIKYNEQFF.

This chain links TRBV5-1 with TRBJ2-1; 8 nucleotides align to TRBD2. The CDR3 runs 16 residues. V shed 4 bases, J shed 0 bases, and the junction held 6 bases outside the gene matches. The germline gives CDR1 SGHRS, CDR2 YFSETQ. The DNA of the CDR3 is TGCGCCAGCAGCCCACTAGCGGTGAGCTCCTACAATGAGCAGTTCTTC. This sequence encodes CASSPLAVSSYNEQFF.

In this sample, this clonotype turned up many times. The chain carries TRBV27 and TRBJ2-4, with D perhaps matching TRBD1 (6 bases). This CDR3 comprises 14 residues. Between the trimmed V and J ends, which lost 3 bases and 1 base, there was a span of 7 bases. Per the germline V gene, CDR1 is MNHEY and CDR2 is SMNVEV (reference sequence). The CDR3 region has the DNA TGTGCCAGCAGTTTCGACAGGGCCAAAAACATTCAGTACTTC. It yields the protein CASSFDRAKNIQYF.

The rearrangement uses TRBV5-1 and TRBJ2-1; 9 positions agree with TRBD2. The CDR3 loop spans 16 amino acids. The V gene end was trimmed by 0 bases and the J gene end by 6 bases; junction bases not matched to a gene: 7. Looked up from germline, CDR1 is SGHRS and CDR2 is YFSETQ. CDR3 region: CASSLVGRGGLNEQFF. CDR3 in DNA: TGCGCCAGCAGCTTGGTTGGGCGGGGGGGCCTCAATGAGCAGTTCTTC.

The chain joins TRBV20-1 to TRBJ2-4; 9 nucleotides line up with TRBD2. The last part of the DNA fits TRBJ2-7 better; the J call may be wrong. The germline CDR1 and CDR2 sequences are DFQATT and SNEGSKA (reference sequence). This CDR3 is built from 15 residues. CDR3 DNA sequence: TGCAGTGCCAATCCTCTAGCGGGACTCGTGGACGAGCAGTACTTC. It translates to CSANPLAGLVDEQYF.

This clonotype was counted once. Compared with germline, one end of the junction differs, possibly owing to a read error. The chain employs TRBV6-5 and TRBJ2-1, with D hard to call. The CDR3 is made up of 13 amino acids. Germline V lookup: CDR1 MNHEY, CDR2 SVGAGI. The CDR3 reads CASGYVRNNEQFF. The DNA for the CDR3 is TGTGCCAGCGGTTACGTCCGAAACAATGAGCAGTTCTTC.

This clonotype appeared a few times. The chain employs TRBV6-2 or TRBV6-3 and TRBJ2-5; TRBD2 matches at 9 bases. The germline V gene has CDR1 MNHEY and CDR2 SVGEGT. Losses at the gene ends were 5 bases for V and 11 bases for J; bases not matched to a gene: 15. This CDR3 spans 15 amino acids. The CDR3 DNA follows: TGTGCCAGCAGTACCCGACTAGCGGTTTACAATGAGCAGTACTTC. Translated, it gives CASSTRLAVYNEQYF.

This clonotype appeared a few times. The V call is TRBV28, the J call TRBJ2-7; 9 nucleotides match TRBD2. The V and J ends lost 5 bases and 0 bases, in that order; junction bases with no gene match: 14. Germline loops: CDR1 MDHEN, CDR2 SYDVKM. The CDR3 has 18 amino acids. DNA for the CDR3: TGTGCCAGCAGTCCTCTCCCCGGCGCTAGCGGGACCTCCTACGAGCAGTACTTC. Residues: CASSPLPGASGTSYEQYF.

Notes on this clonotype: A read error may account for a junction end that differs from germline. The rearrangement uses TRBV29-1 and TRBJ2-3, with D hard to call. Germline CDR1 SQVTM, CDR2 ANQGSEA. The CDR3 consists of 12 residues. The CDR3 nucleotides are TGCAGCGTTGGGCAGCTCACAGCTACGCAGTATTTT. This encodes CSVGQLTATQYF.

This chain uses TRBV24-1 with TRBJ2-5; the match to TRBD1 covers 7 bases. Germline loops: CDR1 KGHDR, CDR2 SFDVKD. The CDR3 consists of 14 residues. V lost 1 base to trimming and J lost 4 bases; unmatched junction nucleotides: 2. CDR3 amino acids: CATSDLNRGETQYF. The CDR3 DNA sequence: TGTGCCACCAGTGATTTAAACAGGGGAGAGACCCAGTACTTC.

Only a few counts were recorded for this clonotype. V and J are TRBV5-5 and TRBJ1-6; D is undetermined. The germline CDR1 and CDR2 sequences are SGHKS and YYEKEE (reference sequence). V shed 0 bases and J shed 3 bases, with 13 bases lying between them. The CDR3 spans 17 residues. CDR3 amino acids: CASSLGAGMGYNSPLHF. CDR3 coding DNA: TGTGCCAGCAGCTTGGGGGCGGGGATGGGCTATAATTCACCCCTCCACTTT.

The chain has TRBV6-1 and TRBJ2-1, with D possibly TRBD2 on 6 matching bases. Germline CDR1 is MNHNS and CDR2 is SASEGT. Trimming took off 8 bases at V and 0 bases at J, with 11 bases between the two ends. The CDR3 length is 14 residues. CDR3 bases: TGTGCCAGCCAGGCGGGAATCTCCTACAATGAGCAGTTCTTC. Translating gives CASQAGISYNEQFF.

This clonotype was seen more than once but under ten times. The chain uses TRBV15 and TRBJ2-1; D remains unclear. V was trimmed by 0 bases and J by 4 bases, leaving 13 bases between them. This CDR3 spans 16 amino acids. Germline lookup yields CDR1 LNHNV and CDR2 YYDKDF (reference sequence). The CDR3 sequence is CATSRDRRILYNEQFF. For the CDR3, the DNA is TGTGCCACCAGCAGAGACCGGAGAATTTTGTACAATGAGCAGTTCTTC.

This chain joins TRBV28 and TRBJ2-7; D unclear. Germline CDR1 is MDHEN and CDR2 is SYDVKM. V was cut by 5 bases and J by 6 bases, with 20 bases left in between. The CDR3 runs to 15 residues. CDR3 in DNA: TGTGCCAGCAGTCTCCCTCCGACTCCACCGGGCGAGCAGTACTTC. It is translated as CASSLPPTPPGEQYF.

This clonotype was counted only a few times. The chain carries TRBV3-1 and TRBJ2-7, with D perhaps TRBD1 (6 bases). Germline V gene lookup returns CDR1 LGHDT and CDR2 YNNKEL (reference sequence). This CDR3 contains 15 residues. V lost 0 bases to trimming and J lost 5 bases, with 14 bases between them. The CDR3, as DNA: TGTGCCAGCAGCCAAGATACGAGGGGGAGAAACGAGCAGTACTTC. Translation gives CASSQDTRGRNEQYF.

This clonotype was seen a few times. The gene calls are TRBV12-3 or TRBV12-4 and TRBJ2-3; 7 positions match TRBD1. V shed 7 bases, J shed 2 bases, and the junction held 6 bases outside the gene matches. The CDR3 is 14 residues long. This chain's CDR3 is CASKLGGDTDTQYF. The CDR3 DNA is TGTGCCAGCAAATTAGGGGGCGACACAGATACGCAGTATTTT.

The chain recombines TRBV29-1 with TRBJ2-3; 10 nucleotides match TRBD1. Per germline, CDR1 SQVTM and CDR2 ANQGSEA. This CDR3 has 14 residues. V dropped 2 bases and J dropped 7; count of bases not matched to a gene: 6. In nucleotides, the CDR3 is TGCAGCGTTGAAAGGGACAGGGGTAGGAATACGCAGTATTTT. This codes for CSVERDRGRNTQYF.

This clonotype was observed a few times. This rearrangement joins TRBV28 to TRBJ2-7, with 8 bases aligning to TRBD2. V shed 5 bases, J shed 1 base, and the junction held 7 bases outside the gene matches. This CDR3 has 15 amino acids. Germline CDR1 MDHEN, CDR2 SYDVKM. For the CDR3, the DNA is TGTGCCAGCAGTCCCGGGGGGGGCGCTTCCTACGAGCAGTACTTC. Translation gives CASSPGGGASYEQYF.

This clonotype was counted between two and nine times. The chain recombines TRBV12-3 or TRBV12-4 with TRBJ1-1, with D possibly matching TRBD1 (6 bases). The germline V and J ends were trimmed by 5 bases and 3 bases, with 16 bases remaining between them. The CDR3 is made up of 15 amino acids. The CDR3 is CASSPLRGRDTEAFF. The DNA of the CDR3 is TGTGCCAGCAGTCCCCTCAGGGGTAGGGACACTGAAGCTTTCTTT.

This chain joins TRBV5-1 and TRBJ1-1; D is unresolved. Germline values: CDR1 SGHRS, CDR2 YFSETQ. The CDR3 contains 13 residues. With 4 bases removed from V and 1 base from J, the gap between germline ends came to 8 bases. CDR3 in amino acids: CASSRKGNTEAFF. The CDR3 DNA is TGCGCCAGCAGCCGAAAGGGGAACACTGAAGCTTTCTTT. Supplemented by reference TRBV5-1 and TRBJ1-1, the full variable domain reads KAGVTQTPRYLIKTRGQQVTLSCSPISGHRSVSWYQQTPGQGLQFLFEYFSETQRNKGNFPGRFSGRQFSNSRSEMNVSTLELGDSALYLCASSRKGNTEAFFGQGTRLTVV.

The rearrangement joins TRBV7-2 to TRBJ1-6; D is possibly TRBD1 (6 bases). V was trimmed by 6 bases and J by 0 bases, leaving 15 bases between them. Germline CDR1 and CDR2: SGHTA and FQGNSA. The CDR3 is 17 amino acids. The CDR3, as DNA: TGTGCCAGCAGGGACTACAGGGTGAGCTCCTATAATTCACCCCTCCACTTT. Its protein is CASRDYRVSSYNSPLHF. Filled out from reference TRBV7-2 and TRBJ1-6, the complete variable domain reads GAGVSQSPSNKVTEKGKDVELRCDPISGHTALYWYRQSLGQGLEFLIYFQGNSAPDKSGLPSDRFSAERTGGSVSTLTIQRTQQEDSAVYLCASRDYRVSSYNSPLHFGNGTRLTVT.

The chain links TRBV19 to TRBJ2-3; D perhaps matches TRBD1 (5 bases). CDR1 and CDR2 from the germline V gene are LNHDA and SQIVND (reference sequence). The V end lost 6 bases, the J end lost 0 bases, and 10 bases lay between the germline ends. The CDR3 is made up of 14 amino acids. The CDR3 DNA follows: TGTGCCAGTAGAGCAACAGGCAGCACAGATACGCAGTATTTT. It translates to CASRATGSTDTQYF.